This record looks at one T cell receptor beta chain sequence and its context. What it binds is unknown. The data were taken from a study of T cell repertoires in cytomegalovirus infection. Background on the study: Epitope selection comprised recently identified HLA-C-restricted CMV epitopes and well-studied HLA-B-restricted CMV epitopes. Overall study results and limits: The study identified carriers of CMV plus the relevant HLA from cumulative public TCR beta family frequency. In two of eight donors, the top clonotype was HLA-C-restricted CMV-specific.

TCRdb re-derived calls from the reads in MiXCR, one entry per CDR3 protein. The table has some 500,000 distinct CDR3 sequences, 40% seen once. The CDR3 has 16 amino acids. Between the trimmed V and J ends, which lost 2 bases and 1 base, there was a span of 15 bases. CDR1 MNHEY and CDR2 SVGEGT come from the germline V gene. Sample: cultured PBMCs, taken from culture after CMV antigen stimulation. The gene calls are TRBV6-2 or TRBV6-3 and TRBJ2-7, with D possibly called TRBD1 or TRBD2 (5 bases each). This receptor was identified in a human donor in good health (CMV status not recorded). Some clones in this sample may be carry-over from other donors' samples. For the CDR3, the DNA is TGTGCCAGCAGTTACGGGCCCCGGGGCAGGTCCTACGAGCAGTACTTC. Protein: CASSYGPRGRSYEQYF.